The 21 T cell receptor beta chains below all came from one sample that was sequenced in a study of T cells expressing NK-cell markers. TCRdb reprocessed the 5' RACE reads, keeping one entry per CDR3 protein, no DNA. Listed are about 400,000 distinct CDR3 sequences; around 10% falls within the top ten. Sequencing was carried out using blood T cells: a sorted CD56 or NKG2C T cell subset, CD4+ or CD8+ T cells, or bulk PBMC T cells (not recorded which). These receptors were obtained from a woman aged 45-65 years in good health.

The V gene is TRBV20-1, the J gene TRBJ1-5; with no DNA, the TCRdb D assignment of TRBD1 cannot be verified. The CDR3 totals 13 residues. Germline V gene lookup returns CDR1 DFQATT and CDR2 SNEGSKA (reference sequence). This CDR3 is CSARGPGSQPQHF.

V usage is TRBV9 and J usage is TRBJ2-1; there is no DNA to check the TCRdb D call of TRBD1. CDR3 size: 14 residues. Germline CDR1 and CDR2: SGDLS and YYNGEE. CDR3 protein: CASSSTGFLNEQFF. The full variable domain, in which reference TRBV9 and TRBJ2-1 provide the parts outside the CDR3, is DSGVTQTPKHLITATGQRVTLRCSPRSGDLSVYWYQQSLDQGLQFLIQYYNGEERAKGNILERFSAQQFPDLHSELNLSSLELGDSALYFCASSSTGFLNEQFFGPGTRLTVL.

The chain's CDR3 is CASSYRSSYNSPLHF. The chain joins TRBV6-5 to TRBJ1-6. This CDR3 spans 15 amino acids. Germline V gene data show CDR1 as MNHEY and CDR2 as SVGAGI.

V gene TRBV11-2 combines with J gene TRBJ2-1; TCRdb reports TRBD1, a call that lacks DNA to check it against. Germline V gene data show CDR1 as SGHAT and CDR2 as FQNNGV. This CDR3 has 18 amino acids. CDR3 amino acids: CASSLDLGGGLSYNEQFF.

This rearrangement joins TRBV12-3 or TRBV12-4 to TRBJ2-3; TCRdb calls TRBD2, which cannot be checked without DNA. The CDR3 extends over 17 amino acids. The CDR3 loop is CASTVSSGRPSTDTQYF.

The rearrangement uses TRBV6-5 and TRBJ2-7; TCRdb selects TRBD1, and the lack of DNA leaves this call unchecked. CDR1 is MNHEY, CDR2 SVGAGI, per germline. The CDR3 has 20 amino acids. CDR3 in amino acids: CASSYSGLGSPDRRAYEQYF.

The rearrangement links TRBV12-3 or TRBV12-4 to TRBJ1-6; the TCRdb call, TRBD1, lacks DNA for checking. There are 13 residues in the CDR3. Here the CDR3 reads CASSSSPNSPLHF.

V is TRBV7-9 and J is TRBJ1-1; TCRdb reports TRBD1, a call that lacks DNA to check it against. Germline CDR1 SEHNR, CDR2 FQNEAQ (reference sequence). The CDR3 has 11 amino acids. The CDR3 here is CASMRGTEAFF.

V usage is TRBV4-2 and J usage is TRBJ2-1; checking the TCRdb D call of TRBD2 is not possible without DNA. Germline values: CDR1 LGHNA, CDR2 YNFKEQ. The CDR3 length is 13 residues. CDR3 sequence: CASSAREGNEQFF.

The V gene is TRBV3-1, the J gene TRBJ2-6; there is no DNA to check the TCRdb D call of TRBD2. The CDR3 has 16 amino acids. The germline V gene has CDR1 LGHDT and CDR2 YNNKEL (reference sequence). The CDR3 region is CASSRLAGPGANVLTF.

The rearrangement uses TRBV28 and TRBJ2-5; TCRdb calls TRBD2, which cannot be checked without DNA. This CDR3 is 14 amino acids long. Looked up from germline, CDR1 is MDHEN and CDR2 is SYDVKM. CDR3 sequence reads: CASGPGGNLETQYF.

The CDR3 loop is CASSFNGGIQETQYF. The rearrangement uses TRBV5-1 and TRBJ2-5; the TRBD2 assignment by TCRdb is unverifiable without DNA. The CDR3 is 15 residues long. Looked up from germline, CDR1 is SGHRS and CDR2 is YFSETQ.

The chain couples TRBV30 to TRBJ2-2; the TRBD2 assignment by TCRdb is unverifiable without DNA. Germline V CDR1 and CDR2: GTSNPN, SVGIG (reference sequence). This CDR3 is 15 amino acids long. The CDR3 sequence: CAWLWGSGRPGELFF.

The rearrangement links TRBV5-1 to TRBJ2-2; TCRdb picks TRBD2, but there is no DNA to check that call. Germline assignment: CDR1 SGHRS and CDR2 YFSETQ. The CDR3 contains 17 residues. Here the CDR3 reads CASSLDALAGYTGELFF.

The rearrangement links TRBV3-1 to TRBJ2-5; the TCRdb D gene call, TRBD1, has no DNA to confirm it. Per the germline V gene, CDR1 is LGHDT and CDR2 is YNNKEL (reference sequence). The CDR3 extends over 15 amino acids. CDR3 in amino acids: CASSQEGQGEETQYF.

The chain links TRBV15 to TRBJ2-5; TCRdb designates TRBD1, a call that cannot be tested without DNA. Germline CDR1 reads LNHNV; CDR2 reads YYDKDF (reference sequence). The CDR3 is made up of 15 amino acids. This CDR3 reads CATSRVATPEASRYF.

The CDR3 sequence: CASSYNSGLNQPQHF. The V and J genes are TRBV5-1 and TRBJ1-5; TCRdb names TRBD1, which stays unverified in the absence of DNA. Germline values: CDR1 SGHRS, CDR2 YFSETQ. The CDR3 extends over 15 amino acids.

V usage is TRBV7-8 and J usage is TRBJ2-7; the D call from TCRdb, TRBD1, cannot be confirmed without DNA. The CDR3 covers 14 residues. Germline V gives CDR1 SGHVS, CDR2 FQNEAQ. CDR3 sequence reads: CASSPRDRGIEQYF.

V gene TRBV12-3 or TRBV12-4 combines with J gene TRBJ2-5; TCRdb gives TRBD1 as the D gene, but with no DNA this cannot be confirmed. The CDR3 runs 14 residues. CDR3 sequence: CASSFLTGQETQYF.

The rearrangement joins TRBV7-2 to TRBJ2-1; the D call of TRBD2 rests on TCRdb alone, since no DNA is present to check it. This CDR3 comprises 12 residues. Per the germline V gene, CDR1 is SGHTA and CDR2 is FQGNSA. CDR3 loop: CASSPSSGSRFF.

The rearrangement joins TRBV29-1 to TRBJ2-1; TCRdb gives TRBD2 as the D gene, but with no DNA this cannot be confirmed. The CDR3 loop spans 16 amino acids. Germline assignment: CDR1 SQVTM and CDR2 ANQGSEA. CDR3 sequence reads: CSVVFYSGEIYNEQFF.